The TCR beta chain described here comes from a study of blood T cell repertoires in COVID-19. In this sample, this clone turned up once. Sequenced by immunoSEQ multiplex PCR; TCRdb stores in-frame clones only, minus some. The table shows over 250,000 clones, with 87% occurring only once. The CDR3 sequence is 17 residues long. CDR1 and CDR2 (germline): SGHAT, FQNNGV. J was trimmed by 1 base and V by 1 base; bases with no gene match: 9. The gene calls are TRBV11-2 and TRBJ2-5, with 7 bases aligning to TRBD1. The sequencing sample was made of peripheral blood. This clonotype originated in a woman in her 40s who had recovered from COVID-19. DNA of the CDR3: TGTGCCAGCAGCTTAGCGTTAGGACAGGCGGGCCAAGAGACCCAGTACTTC. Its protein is CASSLALGQAGQETQYF.